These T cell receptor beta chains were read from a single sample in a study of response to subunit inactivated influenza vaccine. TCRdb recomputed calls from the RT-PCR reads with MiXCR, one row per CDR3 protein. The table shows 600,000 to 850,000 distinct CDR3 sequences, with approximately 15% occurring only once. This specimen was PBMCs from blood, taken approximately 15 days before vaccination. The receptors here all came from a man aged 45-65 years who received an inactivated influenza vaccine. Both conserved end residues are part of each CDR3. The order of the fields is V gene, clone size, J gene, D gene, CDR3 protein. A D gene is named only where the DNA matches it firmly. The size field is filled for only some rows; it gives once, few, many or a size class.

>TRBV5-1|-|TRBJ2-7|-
CASSPLGLPGAYEQYF
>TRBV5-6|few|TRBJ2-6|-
CASSLTKARLSGANVLTF
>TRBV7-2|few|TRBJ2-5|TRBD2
CASSPSWSGVSQYF
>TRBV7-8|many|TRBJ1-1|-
CASSLRAGRDTEAFF
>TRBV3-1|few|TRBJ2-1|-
CASSQEHRSYNEQFF
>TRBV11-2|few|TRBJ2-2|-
CASSPLRRVGPQTVTGELFF
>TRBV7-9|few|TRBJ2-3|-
CASSLGRELVSTDTQYF
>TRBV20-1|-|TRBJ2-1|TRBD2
CSARGLAGYEQFF
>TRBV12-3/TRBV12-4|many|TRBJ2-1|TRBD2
CASSSTGLAGVNEQFF
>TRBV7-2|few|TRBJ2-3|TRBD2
CASRRREGAGDTQYF
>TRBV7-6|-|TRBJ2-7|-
CASSLLPGETYEQYF
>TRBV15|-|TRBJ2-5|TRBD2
CATSFGTSGGETQYF
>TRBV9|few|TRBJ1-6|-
CASSVDTRNSPLHF
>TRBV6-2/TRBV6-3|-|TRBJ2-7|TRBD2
CASSYVSTGRVIYEQYF
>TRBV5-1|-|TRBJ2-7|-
CASSLGAINQDEQYF
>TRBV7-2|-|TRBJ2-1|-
CASSQDQQNEQFF
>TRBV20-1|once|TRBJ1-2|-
CSARGGRANF
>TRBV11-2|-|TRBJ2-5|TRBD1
CASSSGLTGVETQYF
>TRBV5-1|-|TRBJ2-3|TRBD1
CASSLETGGYKDTQYF
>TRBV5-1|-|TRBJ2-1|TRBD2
CASSLEGGAYNEQFF
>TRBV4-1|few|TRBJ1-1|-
CASSQDAGRGTEAFF
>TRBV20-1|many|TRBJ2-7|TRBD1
CSARVGGGSYEQYF
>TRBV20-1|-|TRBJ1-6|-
CSAPRVINNSPLHF
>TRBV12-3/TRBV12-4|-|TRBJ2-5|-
CASSSLPGGGETQYF
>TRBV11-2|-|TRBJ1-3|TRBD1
CASSLIGSGGTLSGNTIYF
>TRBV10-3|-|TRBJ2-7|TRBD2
CAIRRTGGRLEQYF
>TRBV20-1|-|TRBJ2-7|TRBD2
CSAFSSGRPDSYEQYF
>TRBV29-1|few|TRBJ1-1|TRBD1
CSVENRGNTEAFF
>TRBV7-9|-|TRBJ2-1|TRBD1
CASSTTGFYNEQFF
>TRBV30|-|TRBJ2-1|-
CAWSRFLYNEQFF
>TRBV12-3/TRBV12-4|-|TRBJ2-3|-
CASSESGRSTDTQYF
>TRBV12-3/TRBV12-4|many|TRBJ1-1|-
CASSPGYTEAFF
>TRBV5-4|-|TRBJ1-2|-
CASSLDQLYYGYTF
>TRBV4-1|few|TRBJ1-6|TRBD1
CASSQVGQGWTLHF
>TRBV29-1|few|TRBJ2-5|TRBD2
CSVRPLAGVQETQYF
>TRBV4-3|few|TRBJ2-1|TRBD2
CASSQDTSGLYNEQFF
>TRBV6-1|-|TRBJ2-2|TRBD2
CASRLAGADTGELFF
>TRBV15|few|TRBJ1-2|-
CATSTRQGNYGYTF
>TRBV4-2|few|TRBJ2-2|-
CASSQDRGWPTGELFF
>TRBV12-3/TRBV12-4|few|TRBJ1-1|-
CASSPFSSMNTEAFF
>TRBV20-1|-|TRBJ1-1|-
CSARPGRSMGAEAFF
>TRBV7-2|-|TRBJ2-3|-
CASSQTRPGGTDTQYF
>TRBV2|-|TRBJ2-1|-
CASSGLRTDNEQFF
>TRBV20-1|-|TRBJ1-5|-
CSAKTGTQGNQPQHF
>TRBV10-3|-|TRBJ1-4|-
CAISESDRWNEKLFF
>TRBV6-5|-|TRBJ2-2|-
CASSYSKFAGELFF
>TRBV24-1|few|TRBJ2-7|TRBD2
CATSDFYRLASSYEQYF
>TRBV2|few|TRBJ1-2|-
CASKATGSGYTF
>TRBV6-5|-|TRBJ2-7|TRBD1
CASSYSKQGSYEQYF
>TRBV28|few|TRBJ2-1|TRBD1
CASSQPGTADNEQFF
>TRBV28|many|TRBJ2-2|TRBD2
CASRLAGPNTGELFF
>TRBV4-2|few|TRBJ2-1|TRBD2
CASSPKTSGRRFF
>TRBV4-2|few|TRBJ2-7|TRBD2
CASSQDGASGGYEQYF
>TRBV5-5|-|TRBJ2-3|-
CASMRTDTQYF
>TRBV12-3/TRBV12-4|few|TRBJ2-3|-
CASSSHRGDTQYF